This T cell receptor beta chain was obtained from a study of blood T cell repertoires in COVID-19. CDR1 LGHNA and CDR2 YSLEER come from the germline V gene. V was shortened by 1 base and J by 4 bases, with 10 bases between the two germline ends. The CDR3 sequence is 14 residues long. TCRdb's copy holds only in-frame clones and misses some; the assay was immunoSEQ multiplex PCR. This sample carries more than 150,000 clones, approximately 87% of them seen once, and the ten largest clones take roughly 4%. The chain uses TRBV4-3 and TRBJ1-2, with D perhaps matching TRBD1 (5 bases). The receptor was derived from a woman aged 65 to 85 with acute or convalescent COVID-19. The source material was peripheral blood. CDR3: CASSQGTQLYGYTF. In nucleotides, the CDR3 is TGCGCCAGCAGCCAAGGGACACAACTCTATGGCTACACCTTC.